One T cell receptor beta chain is described in this entry. The sample comes from a study of blood T cell repertoires in COVID-19. The junction had 3 bases not matched to a gene; V was cut back by 0 bases and J by 1 base. This CDR3 is 15 amino acids long. Per the germline V gene, CDR1 is SGHRS and CDR2 is YFSETQ. In the original workflow: The authors estimated nucleated cell counts from reference gene primer amplification. Sequenced by immunoSEQ multiplex PCR; TCRdb stores in-frame clones only, minus some. V and J calls and clone size are given by that table; D and trimming were obtained from the DNA. There are around 130,000 clones in the sample; approximately 80% occur only once, and approximately 15% lies in the top ten.

The clonotype was recovered from a man aged 45-65 years with acute or convalescent COVID-19. Specimen: peripheral blood. The gene calls are TRBV5-1 and TRBJ1-2, with 7 bases lining up with TRBD1. DNA of the CDR3: TGCGCCAGCAGCTTGGACAGGGGACATAACTATGGCTACACCTTC. Translating it yields CASSLDRGHNYGYTF.